This T cell receptor beta chain came from a study of identical twins. The CDR3 runs to 15 residues. The germline gives CDR1 MGHRA, CDR2 YSYEKL. With 3 bases clipped from V and 2 bases from J, the junction kept 5 bases outside the gene matches. With regard to this clonotype: As yet, its antigen is unknown.

Overall study findings and caveats: Fewer insertions characterized abundant cord blood beta clonotypes, whereas memory repertoires showed none. Invariant cells of the MAIT and iNKT types might have partly distorted the zero-insertion analyses. Twins' surplus sharing was weaker for beta out-of-frame sequences.

Using its own MiXCR run on the 5' RACE reads, TCRdb lists one record per CDR3 protein. The repertoire holds 1.5 million to 2 million distinct CDR3 sequences, with 32% as singletons. This receptor was obtained from a newborn girl in good health. V usage is TRBV4-1 and J usage is TRBJ2-7; TRBD1 agrees at 9 bases. The sequencing sample was made of cord blood. The CDR3 region is CASSHAGTGPYEQYF. The CDR3 DNA reads TGCGCCAGCAGCCACGCCGGGACAGGGCCCTACGAGCAGTACTTC.